The rows below give T cell receptor beta chains drawn from one sample of a study of blood T cell repertoires in COVID-19. TCRdb's table, derived via immunoSEQ multiplex PCR, lists solely in-frame clones and lacks some. The sample has about 130,000 clones; approximately 86% are singletons. The material sequenced was peripheral blood. The receptors originated from a woman aged 45-65 years who had recovered from COVID-19. Both conserved end residues are part of each CDR3. The D gene is left open where the match is weak. Not every row has a clone size; where given, it reads once, few, many or a size class.

TRBV11-2	.	TRBJ2-5	.	TGTGCCAGCAGCCCTTGGGGCTTAGTAGCCGGGGAGACCCAGTACTTC	CASSPWGLVAGETQYF
TRBV11-3	TRBD1	TRBJ1-1	.	TGTGCCAGCAGCCACAGGGGCCTGAACACTGAAGCTTTCTTT	CASSHRGLNTEAFF
TRBV5-1	.	TRBJ1-1	few	TGCGCCAGCAGCCCAGCGGACCGGTCATCTGTGAGAGGTTTT	CASSPADRSSVRGF
TRBV19	.	TRBJ1-1	.	TGTGCCAGTAGCCAAATAGGCGGGGGCACTGAAGCTTTCTTT	CASSQIGGGTEAFF
TRBV30	TRBD1	TRBJ1-5	.	TGTGCCTGGAGTACCGGACAGGGCACTCAGCCCCAGCATTTT	CAWSTGQGTQPQHF
TRBV10-3	.	TRBJ1-1	.	TGTGCCATCAGTGAGTCCCAAGACTTAAACACTGAAGCTTTCTTT	CAISESQDLNTEAFF
TRBV30	TRBD1	TRBJ1-6	.	TGTGCCTACACGGGACAGTATAATTCACCCCTCCACTTT	CAYTGQYNSPLHF
TRBV27	.	TRBJ2-7	.	TGTGCCAGCCACCCACGGGACTTCCCCTACGAGCAGTACTTC	CASHPRDFPYEQYF
TRBV5-4	.	TRBJ2-5	.	TGTGCCAGCAGCTCCCAGGGGACCCTACAAGAGACCCAGTACTTC	CASSSQGTLQETQYF
TRBV7-9	.	TRBJ2-1	few	TGTGCCAGCAGCTTAGTTCTCACGGCCTACAATGAGCAGTTCTTC	CASSLVLTAYNEQFF
TRBV4-1	.	TRBJ1-1	.	TGCGCCAGCAGTCAACGGGGGACCCTTGGAGCTTTCTTT	CASSQRGTLGAFF
TRBV4-3	.	TRBJ2-1	.	TGCGCCAGCAGCCAAGATTTCACTAGTCCCGGTGAGCAGTTCTTC	CASSQDFTSPGEQFF
TRBV19	TRBD2	TRBJ2-2	.	TGTGCCAGTAGTCCCGTTGGGGGGGCCGGGGAGCTGTTTTTT	CASSPVGGAGELFF
TRBV27	TRBD2	TRBJ2-3	.	TGTGCCAGCAGTGGGAAGACTAGCGGGAGACGGAATACGCAGTATTTT	CASSGKTSGRRNTQYF
TRBV12-3/TRBV12-4	.	TRBJ2-1	.	TGTGCCAGCAGTTTAGAGACAGTTGAGCAGTTCTTC	CASSLETVEQFF
TRBV24-1	.	TRBJ1-5	few	TGTGCCACCACCCAGAGTGCGGATCAGCCCCAGCATTTT	CATTQSADQPQHF
TRBV29-1	.	TRBJ2-7	.	TGCAGCGTTCGGCAGGGAAGGGTGAGCTCCTACGAGCAGTACTTC	CSVRQGRVSSYEQYF
TRBV5-6	TRBD1	TRBJ2-1	.	TGTGCCAGCAGCCCGGCTCAGGGGGCGTGGAATGAGCAGTTCTTC	CASSPAQGAWNEQFF
TRBV15	TRBD1	TRBJ2-5	.	TGTGCCACCAGCAGAGAAGGGGGCGGGGAGACCCAGTACTTC	CATSREGGGETQYF
TRBV7-9	.	TRBJ2-5	.	TGTGCCAGCAGCTTAGTCTCAGGGGAAGAGACCCAGTACTTC	CASSLVSGEETQYF
TRBV7-6	.	TRBJ1-5	.	TGTGCCAGCAGCTTAGCTGGGGGCGGCAATCAGCCCCAGCATTTT	CASSLAGGGNQPQHF
TRBV11-2	.	TRBJ1-4	.	TGTGCCAGCAGCCAACAGCAATCTAATGAAAAACTGTTTTTT	CASSQQQSNEKLFF
TRBV4-1	.	TRBJ2-7	.	TGCGCCAGCAGCCAAGATATGAGGGTACACGAGCAGTACTTC	CASSQDMRVHEQYF
TRBV6-5	.	TRBJ1-1	.	TGTGCCAGCAGTAGACGACAAGGACGGGGCACTGAAGCTTTCTTT	CASSRRQGRGTEAFF
TRBV7-9	.	TRBJ1-2	.	TGTGCCAGCAGTTCGAACCGAGATGGCTACACCTTC	CASSSNRDGYTF
TRBV2	.	TRBJ1-5	many	TGTGCCAGCAGTGGGGACACCGTCAATCAGCCCCAGCATTTT	CASSGDTVNQPQHF
TRBV7-9	TRBD2	TRBJ2-1	.	TGTGCCAGCAGCTTAGGACTAGCGGGAGTGGGCGATGAGCAGTTCTTC	CASSLGLAGVGDEQFF
TRBV7-3	TRBD2	TRBJ2-1	.	TGTGCCAGCAGCCCTGGACTAGCGGGAGCGTCGCAACAGTTCTTC	CASSPGLAGASQQFF
TRBV5-1	.	TRBJ2-2	.	TGCGCCACCTCTAAAACCGGGGAGCTGTTTTTT	CATSKTGELFF
TRBV7-3	TRBD2	TRBJ2-7	.	TGTGCCAGCAGCTCCCCGACTAGCGGGGGGGCCCTTTCCTACGAGCAGTACTTC	CASSSPTSGGALSYEQYF
TRBV18	TRBD1	TRBJ1-1	.	TGTGCCAGCTCACTTAGCACAGGGGACACTGAAGCTTTCTTT	CASSLSTGDTEAFF
TRBV11-3	.	TRBJ2-7	.	TGTGCCAGCAGCTTCAGCGGTAGCTCCTACGAGCAGTACTTC	CASSFSGSSYEQYF
TRBV18	TRBD2	TRBJ2-3	.	TGTGCCAGCTCAATTGCGGGAGAAGAAGATACGCAGTATTTT	CASSIAGEEDTQYF
TRBV19	TRBD1	TRBJ2-1	.	TGTGCCAGTAGTCAGGGGGCCCCCAAGATCTTC	CASSQGAPKIF
TRBV29-1	.	TRBJ1-2	.	TGCAGCGTTGAAGGCAGCGCTCTTATAGGCTACACCTTC	CSVEGSALIGYTF